Reported below is one TCR beta chain. This sample stems from a study of blood T cell repertoires in COVID-19. Overall study: Collection of acute and convalescent COVID-19 samples took place in the United States, Italy and Spain. PBMCs, B-cell-depleted T cells, or T cells provided the cDNA or gDNA that made up the material.

Authors' data handling: Amplification with reference gene primers provided the estimates of nucleated cell counts. TCRdb keeps only in-frame clones here, not all; method: immunoSEQ multiplex PCR. V, J and clone size are taken as reported in that table, and D and trimming were inferred from the DNA itself. The sample includes about 62,000 clones, roughly 92% seen only once; the top ten take 5% to 6%. The sample consisted of peripheral blood. The clonotype comes from a human donor in a cohort sampled during active COVID-19.

The CDR3 DNA reads as TGTGCCAGCAGTTACGGCGGCAGGGGCTACGAGCAGTACTTC. Translating gives CASSYGGRGYEQYF. The V gene is TRBV6-5, the J gene TRBJ2-7; D is possibly TRBD1 (6 bases). Germline V gene data show CDR1 as MNHEY and CDR2 as SVGAGI. Trimming took off 2 bases at V and 3 bases at J, with 11 bases between the two ends. The CDR3 is 14 residues long.